The clone carrying this T cell receptor beta chain was found many times. These data come from a study of T cells in Graves' hyperthyroidism and ophthalmopathy. CDR1 is SGHRS, CDR2 YFSETQ, per germline. The CDR3 runs to 14 residues. V shed 1 base and J shed 3 bases, with 11 bases lying between them. Amplification of TCR beta CDR3 regions used RNA as the template. The HTBI set primed first-round TCR CDR3 RT-PCR. TCRdb itself ran the multiplex PCR reads through MiXCR, one entry per CDR3 protein. This table holds hundreds of thousands of distinct CDR3 sequences, 14% found once. This receptor was taken from a woman under 30 with Graves' hyperthyroidism. The J gene is TRBJ2-7, the V gene TRBV5-1; D not resolved. Sequencing was carried out using blood. CDR3 residues: CASSLNRLNYEQYF. The CDR3 DNA is TGCGCCAGCAGCTTGAACCGTCTTAACTACGAGCAGTACTTC.